Listed below are T cell receptor beta chains from one sample, sequenced in a study of T cell responses to AZD1222 COVID-19 vaccine. The table came from immunoSEQ multiplex PCR; TCRdb's copy has only in-frame clones and leaves some out. Altogether some 130,000 clones are present, roughly nine tenths being singletons, with the ten largest covering about 7.1%. The specimen comprised peripheral blood, sampled on day 0 of AZD1222 vaccination. These TCRs come from an adult in good health. Each CDR3 is given with its conserved first and last residue. D genes are given only for firm matches. Only some rows state a clone size, as once, few, many or a class for expanded clones.

-,TRBV2,TRBJ2-3,14,-,TGTGCCAGCACGGGAACAAGCTCTGCAGATACGCAGTATTTT,CASTGTSSADTQYF
-,TRBV7-9,TRBJ1-1,14,-,TGTGCCAGCGATGTGCCGGGTAGGGAGACTGAAGCTTTCTTT,CASDVPGRETEAFF
-,TRBV5-1,TRBJ2-3,13,-,TGCGCCAGCAGCCTCCCGGGGCAAGATACGCAGTATTTT,CASSLPGQDTQYF
-,TRBV6-5,TRBJ2-7,15,-,TGTGCCAGCAGTAGGCAACAGGGGAGGGTCTACGAGCAGTACTTC,CASSRQQGRVYEQYF
-,TRBV5-8,TRBJ2-5,17,-,TGTGCCAGCAGCTTGGCAACTAGCCCCCGTAGTTGGGAGACCCAGTACTTC,CASSLATSPRSWETQYF
TRBD1,TRBV7-9,TRBJ2-2,15,-,TGTGCCAGCAGCGGCAGGGGGTCGAACACCGGGGAGCTGTTTTTT,CASSGRGSNTGELFF
-,TRBV10-3,TRBJ1-6,15,-,TGTGCCATCAGGGCCGACGGTGCCTATAATTCACCCCTCCACTTT,CAIRADGAYNSPLHF
-,TRBV6-6,TRBJ1-6,17,-,TGTGCCAGCAGTCGTCCGACGGATAGCTCCTATAATTCACCCCTCCACTTT,CASSRPTDSSYNSPLHF
-,TRBV6-5,TRBJ2-5,14,-,TGTGCCAGCAGCCCGGGCGGTGACCAAGAGACCCAGTACTTC,CASSPGGDQETQYF
TRBD1,TRBV5-8,TRBJ1-5,15,-,TGTGCCAGCAGCCCGGGACAGGGTGGCAATCAGCCCCAGCATTTT,CASSPGQGGNQPQHF
-,TRBV29-1,TRBJ1-5,12,-,TGCAGCGTTGGAGGAAACAATCAGCCCCAGCATTTT,CSVGGNNQPQHF
-,TRBV27,TRBJ2-3,15,-,TGTGCCAGCAGATACGAGGTTTCTAGCACAGATACGCAGTATTTT,CASRYEVSSTDTQYF
TRBD1,TRBV10-3,TRBJ1-5,14,-,TGTGCCATCAGTGATGGGACAGTTAATCAGCCCCAGCATTTT,CAISDGTVNQPQHF
TRBD2,TRBV7-3,TRBJ2-3,16,few,TGTGCCAGCAGCTTTAGCGGGGGGCCATCTCCAGATACGCAGTATTTT,CASSFSGGPSPDTQYF
-,TRBV4-2,TRBJ1-4,14,-,TGTGCCAGCAGCCAACAGCAAACTAATGAAAAACTGTTTTTT,CASSQQQTNEKLFF
-,TRBV6-6,TRBJ2-7,15,-,TGTGCCAGCAGTTACTCGCGGGGTAAAAGCGACGAGCAGTACTTC,CASSYSRGKSDEQYF
-,TRBV4-2,TRBJ2-7,15,-,TGTGCCAGCAGCCAAGGTCACGGGGTATCCTACGAGCAGTACTTC,CASSQGHGVSYEQYF
TRBD1,TRBV7-2,TRBJ1-6,14,-,TGTGCCAGCAGGGGGACAGGGATGTATTCACCCCTCCACTTT,CASRGTGMYSPLHF
-,TRBV5-1,TRBJ2-3,15,-,TGCGCCAGCAGCTTGGTCGGGCCTGGCACAGATACGCAGTATTTT,CASSLVGPGTDTQYF
-,TRBV3-1/TRBV3-2,TRBJ1-2,14,-,TGTGCCAGCAGCCGTTCGACAGGCCACTATGGCTACACCTTC,CASSRSTGHYGYTF
-,TRBV24-1,TRBJ2-7,12,-,TGTGCCACCAGTGAAATAGGGTACGAGCAGTACTTC,CATSEIGYEQYF
-,TRBV15,TRBJ1-1,12,-,TGTGCCACCTGCAAGTGGGGCACTGAAGCTTTCTTT,CATCKWGTEAFF
-,TRBV28,TRBJ1-3,14,-,TGTGCCAGCAGCCCCGGGACGATCGGAAACACCATATATTTT,CASSPGTIGNTIYF
-,TRBV20-1,TRBJ2-5,11,-,TGCAGTGCTGTTGGCGGAGAGACCCAGTACTTC,CSAVGGETQYF
-,TRBV4-3,TRBJ2-2,15,-,TGCGCCAGCAGCCAAGACAGAAGGAACACCGGGGAGCTGTTTTTT,CASSQDRRNTGELFF
-,TRBV6-5,TRBJ2-7,14,-,TGTGCCAGCAGTCTCCGACAGGAGACTCACGAGCAGTACTTC,CASSLRQETHEQYF
-,TRBV9,TRBJ1-2,14,-,TGTGCCAGCAGCCTCACCACGGGGGTGGGTGGCTACACCTTC,CASSLTTGVGGYTF
-,TRBV14,TRBJ2-1,15,-,TGTGCCAGCAGCCTCGGGGTGAGCTCCTACAATGAGCAGTTCTTC,CASSLGVSSYNEQFF
TRBD2,TRBV5-1,TRBJ2-3,18,-,TGCGCCAGCAGCCTTTCTCATTCTAGCGGAGGGGCCACAGATACGCAGTATTTT,CASSLSHSSGGATDTQYF
-,TRBV12-3/TRBV12-4,TRBJ1-4,11,-,TGTGCCAGCAGACAAAATGAAAAACTGTTTTTT,CASRQNEKLFF
-,TRBV5-4,TRBJ2-7,14,-,TGTGCCAGCAGCCACCCCGGGAGTACCTACGAGCAGTACTTC,CASSHPGSTYEQYF
TRBD1,TRBV27,TRBJ2-7,14,-,TGTGCCAGCAGAGCAGGGGGTCAAACCTACGAGCAGTACTTC,CASRAGGQTYEQYF
-,TRBV27,TRBJ1-3,13,-,TGTGCCAGCAGCCTAACAGGTGGAAACACCATATATTTT,CASSLTGGNTIYF
-,TRBV28,TRBJ1-2,14,-,TGTGCCAGCAGCTACGCTCAGGTGTACTATGGCTACACCTTC,CASSYAQVYYGYTF
-,TRBV28,TRBJ1-1,15,few,TGTGCCAGCAGTTTATTCGCTCAGGGTCCCACTGAAGCTTTCTTT,CASSLFAQGPTEAFF
-,TRBV19,TRBJ2-5,12,-,TGTGCCAGTAGTATAGGACGGGAGACCCAGTACTTC,CASSIGRETQYF
-,TRBV12-3/TRBV12-4,TRBJ2-3,13,-,TGTGCCAGCATCCCAGACGGCACAGATACGCAGTATTTT,CASIPDGTDTQYF
-,TRBV6-2/TRBV6-3,TRBJ2-7,11,few,TGTGCCAGCAGTTACGGCCACGAGCAGTACTTC,CASSYGHEQYF
TRBD2,TRBV4-3,TRBJ2-3,20,-,TGCGCCAGCAGCCAGGCCTCCGGGACTAGCGGTTTCGGTGGGACAGATACGCAGTATTTT,CASSQASGTSGFGGTDTQYF
-,TRBV7-9,TRBJ1-6,14,-,TGTGCCAGCAGCTTAGGGGGCTCTAATTCACCCCTCCACTTT,CASSLGGSNSPLHF
-,TRBV11-3,TRBJ2-3,15,-,TGTGCCAGCAGCCCGGGGGACGGGATCCCAGATACGCAGTATTTT,CASSPGDGIPDTQYF
TRBD1,TRBV5-1,TRBJ2-2,16,-,TGCGCCAGCAGCTTTCAAGGGACAGGGGGTACCGGGGAGCTGTTTTTT,CASSFQGTGGTGELFF
-,TRBV2,TRBJ2-7,11,-,TGTGCCAGCACAAAGAGAAACGAGCAGTACTTC,CASTKRNEQYF
-,TRBV28,TRBJ1-4,16,-,TGTGCCAGCAGCCTCGCACGACAGTTTATATTGGAAAAACTGTTTTTT,CASSLARQFILEKLFF
-,TRBV5-8,TRBJ2-3,15,few,TGTGCCAGCAGCACTAGGGACACCACCACAGATACGCAGTATTTT,CASSTRDTTTDTQYF
-,TRBV5-1,TRBJ2-4,15,-,TGCGCCAGCAGCTTGTTCGGGGTGGCCAAAAACATTCAGTACTTC,CASSLFGVAKNIQYF
-,TRBV6-2/TRBV6-3,TRBJ1-2,15,once,TGTGCCAGCAGTTACGGGGGCCCCGCGAACTATGGCTACACCTTC,CASSYGGPANYGYTF
-,TRBV28,TRBJ1-1,14,once,TGTGCCAGCAGTTCTCTACGGACGAACACTGAAGCTTTCTTT,CASSSLRTNTEAFF